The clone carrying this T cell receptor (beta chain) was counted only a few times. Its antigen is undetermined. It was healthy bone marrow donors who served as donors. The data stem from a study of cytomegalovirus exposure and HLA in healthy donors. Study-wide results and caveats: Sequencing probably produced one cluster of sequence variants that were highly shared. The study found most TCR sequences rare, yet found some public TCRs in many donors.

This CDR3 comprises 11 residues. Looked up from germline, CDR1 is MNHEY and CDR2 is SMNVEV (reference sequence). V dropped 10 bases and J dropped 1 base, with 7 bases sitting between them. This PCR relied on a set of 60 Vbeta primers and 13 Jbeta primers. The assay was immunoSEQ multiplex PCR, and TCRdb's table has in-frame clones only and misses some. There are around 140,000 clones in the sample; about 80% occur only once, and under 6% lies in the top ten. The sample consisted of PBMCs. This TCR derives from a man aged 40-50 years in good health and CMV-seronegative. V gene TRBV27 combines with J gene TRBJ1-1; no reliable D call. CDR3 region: CATKQNTEAFF. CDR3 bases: TGTGCCACCAAACAGAACACTGAAGCTTTCTTT.